These 24 T cell receptor beta chains came from one sample sequenced in a study of post-analysis software for immune sequencing data. Whole-study findings and limits: About five TRBV segments occurring more often in patients than controls included TRBV5-6, TRBV5-1 and TRBV20-1.

Which antigens these TCRs recognize remains unknown. TCR beta cDNA libraries had unique molecular identifiers. TCRdb redid the calling of the PCR reads with MiXCR, one entry per CDR3 protein. The sample holds some 370,000 distinct CDR3 sequences, less than 40% seen once. The sequenced sample was blood. These receptors were collected from a girl under 18 with multiple sclerosis.

The chain has TRBV12-3 or TRBV12-4 and TRBJ2-4; TRBD2 aligns across 7 bases. Trimming cost V 6 bases and J 2 bases; bases outside gene matches: 13. The length of the CDR3 is 17 residues. This chain's CDR3 is CASSLRGVASSKNIQYF. The CDR3 DNA sequence: TGTGCCAGCAGCCTCCGGGGGGTGGCTAGTTCCAAAAACATTCAGTACTTC.

This clonotype was counted many times. The chain employs TRBV7-2 and TRBJ2-7; D gene ambiguous. Trimming pared 1 base from V and 3 bases from J, leaving 7 bases between. The CDR3 consists of 13 residues. CDR1 and CDR2 (germline): SGHTA, FQGNSA. Written as DNA, the CDR3 is TGTGCCAGCAGCTTAGGGGGAATCTACGAGCAGTACTTC. Its translation: CASSLGGIYEQYF.

This clonotype occurred a few times. V is TRBV4-2 and J is TRBJ2-3, with a weak D call TRBD2 (7 bases). The CDR3 spans 13 residues. The germline V gene has CDR1 LGHNA and CDR2 YNFKEQ. Trimming removed 4 bases from V and 12 bases from J, with 17 bases in between. The CDR3 coding sequence is TGTGCCAGCAGCCCTTTGACCCGGGGGGCCCAGTATTTT. Its translation: CASSPLTRGAQYF.

This clonotype appeared a few times. The rearrangement uses TRBV7-2 and TRBJ2-7; tentatively, D is TRBD2 (6 bases). Trimming took 5 bases from V and 0 from J, leaving 11 bases between them. The CDR3 covers 14 residues. The germline gives CDR1 SGHTA, CDR2 FQGNSA. The CDR3 DNA reads as TGTGCCAGCAGCCAGGGACTGGCCTCCTACGAGCAGTACTTC. Its protein product is CASSQGLASYEQYF.

This clonotype was recorded a few times. The V gene is TRBV6-1, the J gene TRBJ1-6, with 8 bases aligning to TRBD1. The length of the CDR3 is 15 residues. Germline V gives CDR1 MNHNS, CDR2 SASEGT. V gave up 4 bases and J gave up 9 bases; unmatched junction bases: 8. Written as DNA, the CDR3 is TGTGCCAGCAGTGGCCCCGACAGGGGAGCTTCACCCCTCCACTTT. Translating gives CASSGPDRGASPLHF.

The rearrangement uses TRBV7-9 and TRBJ2-5, with TRBD1 matching over 8 bases. The CDR3 runs to 18 residues. Trimming took 5 bases from V and 5 from J; bases not matched to a gene: 19. Germline CDR1 SEHNR, CDR2 FQNEAQ (reference sequence). The CDR3 nucleotides are TGTGCCAGCAGCCTAGGGATACTCGTGGCAGGGGGCGAGGAGACCCAGTACTTC. It specifies CASSLGILVAGGEETQYF.

The chain combines TRBV11-2 with TRBJ2-1, with a possible D match to TRBD2 (5 bases). The germline V and J ends were trimmed by 1 base and 0 bases, with 7 bases remaining between them. This CDR3 has 15 residues. Looked up from germline, CDR1 is SGHAT and CDR2 is FQNNGV. CDR3 nucleotide sequence: TGTGCCAGCAGCTTAGCGGGGAACTCCTACAATGAGCAGTTCTTC. Its protein is CASSLAGNSYNEQFF. The full variable domain, with the rest looked up from reference TRBV11-2 and TRBJ2-1, is EAGVAQSPRYKIIEKRQSVAFWCNPISGHATLYWYQQILGQGPKLLIQFQNNGVVDDSQLPKDRFSAERLKGVDSTLKIQPAKLEDSAVYLCASSLAGNSYNEQFFGPGTRLTVL.

This clonotype was picked up a small number of times. The chain carries TRBV29-1 and TRBJ1-5; no reliable D call. Germline CDR1 reads SQVTM; CDR2 reads ANQGSEA. V was shortened by 5 bases and J by 0 bases, with 14 bases between the two germline ends. This CDR3 spans 15 amino acids. The CDR3 coding sequence is TGCAGCGTTATCGGTGATGGTTATAGCAATCAGCCCCAGCATTTT. It translates to CSVIGDGYSNQPQHF.

This chain's CDR3 is CSAVLPTVGTDTQYF. The CDR3 DNA follows: TGCAGTGCTGTTCTTCCGACTGTAGGCACAGATACGCAGTATTTT. The V gene is TRBV20-1, the J gene TRBJ2-3; the D is unclear. CDR3 length: 15 amino acids. The V gene's germline CDR1 is DFQATT and CDR2 SNEGSKA (reference sequence). V lost 5 bases and J 1 base, leaving 16 bases between the germline ends.

This rearrangement joins TRBV7-6 to TRBJ2-2, with D possibly TRBD2 on 6 matching bases. Germline V gene lookup returns CDR1 SGHVS and CDR2 FNYEAQ. The CDR3 is 15 amino acids. The V end was cut by 0 bases, the J end by 3 bases, with 8 bases between. The CDR3 is CASSLAWGDTGELFF. The CDR3 DNA sequence: TGTGCCAGCAGCTTAGCTTGGGGGGACACCGGGGAGCTGTTTTTT.

In its sample, this clonotype was seen a few times. The chain couples TRBV5-1 to TRBJ1-5, with TRBD1 identical over 7 bases. The CDR3 runs to 13 residues. The V gene's germline CDR1 is SGHRS and CDR2 YFSETQ. The J segment lost 7 bases and the V segment lost 4 bases, leaving 5 bases of the junction unmatched. The CDR3 bases are TGCGCCAGCAGCCTCGCGACAGGGCAGCCCCAGCATTTT. Translating gives CASSLATGQPQHF. The whole variable domain, remainder taken from reference TRBV5-1 and TRBJ1-5, is KAGVTQTPRYLIKTRGQQVTLSCSPISGHRSVSWYQQTPGQGLQFLFEYFSETQRNKGNFPGRFSGRQFSNSRSEMNVSTLELGDSALYLCASSLATGQPQHFGDGTRLSIL.

This chain joins TRBV5-1 and TRBJ2-7; tentative D call: TRBD1 (5 bases). The V gene's germline CDR1 is SGHRS and CDR2 YFSETQ. Trimming cost V 0 bases and J 4 bases, with 11 bases left between them. This CDR3 is 14 amino acids long. CDR3 nucleotide sequence: TGCGCCAGCAGCTTGGGTGGCAGGGAATACGAGCAGTACTTC. Protein sequence: CASSLGGREYEQYF.

This clonotype has only a few counts. The genes are TRBV3-1 and TRBJ2-7; the D is unclear. Between the trimmed V and J ends, which lost 4 bases and 2 bases, there was a span of 18 bases. Germline values: CDR1 LGHDT, CDR2 YNNKEL (reference sequence). The CDR3 runs to 16 residues. For the CDR3, the DNA is TGTGCCAGCAGCCCTATCCCTGTCGCATTGGCCTACGAGCAGTACTTC. It specifies CASSPIPVALAYEQYF.

The chain links TRBV5-1 to TRBJ2-3; 9 bases agree with TRBD1. V dropped 4 bases and J dropped 8; count of bases not matched to a gene: 11. The length of the CDR3 is 15 residues. Germline values: CDR1 SGHRS, CDR2 YFSETQ. The CDR3 sequence is CASSVGPGQGGTQYF. The DNA for the CDR3 is TGCGCCAGCAGCGTGGGCCCGGGACAGGGCGGTACGCAGTATTTT.

This clonotype was counted only a few times. The V gene is TRBV20-1, the J gene TRBJ1-2; TRBD1 might be the D (6 bases). This CDR3 contains 12 residues. CDR1 DFQATT and CDR2 SNEGSKA come from the germline V gene (reference sequence). V gave up 0 bases and J gave up 7 bases, with 9 bases separating them. CDR3 in DNA: TGCAGTGCTAGAGAAAACAGGGTTGGCTACACCTTC. Amino acids: CSARENRVGYTF.

This CDR3 reads CASSQVGRRNEKLFF. The CDR3 DNA reads as TGTGCCAGCAGCCAAGTTGGCAGGAGGAATGAAAAACTGTTTTTT. The chain is built from TRBV14 and TRBJ1-4; D call uncertain. V lost 1 base and J lost 5, with 11 bases in between. The V gene's germline CDR1 is SGHDN and CDR2 FVKESK. This CDR3 comprises 15 residues.

The J gene is TRBJ2-6, the V gene TRBV9; D unclear. V shed 0 bases and J shed 4 bases, with 8 bases lying between them. The CDR3 runs 15 residues. Germline V CDR1 and CDR2: SGDLS, YYNGEE. The DNA of the CDR3 is TGTGCCAGCAGCGTAGGACTCGCGGGGGCCAACGTCCTGACTTTC. It translates to CASSVGLAGANVLTF.

Only a few counts were recorded for this clonotype. In DNA, the CDR3 is TGTGCCAGCAGCTTAGCGCGTCGGGGGGGCCGCCGAGCATGGGAGACCCAGTACTTC. Its protein is CASSLARRGGRRAWETQYF. The genes are TRBV7-8 and TRBJ2-5; 8 positions match TRBD2. Germline values: CDR1 SGHVS, CDR2 FQNEAQ. This CDR3 has 19 amino acids. After removal of 0 bases from V and 5 bases from J, the junction contained 17 bases not matched to a gene. The whole variable domain, filled in from reference TRBV7-8 and TRBJ2-5, reads GAGVSQSPRYKVAKRGQDVALRCDPISGHVSLFWYQQALGQGPEFLTYFQNEAQLDKSGLPSDRFFAERPEGSVSTLKIQRTQQEDSAVYLCASSLARRGGRRAWETQYFGPGTRLLVL.

This clonotype turned up a few times. Its ends do not fully match the called genes, so a read error is possible. This chain connects TRBV20-1 to TRBJ1-2; 8 positions agree with TRBD1. The CDR3 consists of 14 residues. Germline CDR1 DFQATT, CDR2 SNEGSKA (reference sequence). The CDR3 nucleotides are TGTAGTGCTAAAACCAGGGGGCAGGTCGATGGCTACACCTTC. It translates to CSAKTRGQVDGYTF.

This clonotype has more than one count but fewer than ten. The rearrangement links TRBV5-6 to TRBJ2-7; D remains ambiguous. Trimming cost V 1 base and J 6 bases, with 8 bases left between them. CDR3 length: 12 amino acids. The V gene's germline CDR1 is SGHDT and CDR2 YYEEEE. The CDR3 reads CASSLSGFEQYF. CDR3 DNA: TGTGCCAGCAGCTTGTCAGGTTTCGAGCAGTACTTC. The variable domain in full, with the rest retrieved from reference TRBV5-6 and TRBJ2-7, is DAGVTQSPTHLIKTRGQQVTLRCSPKSGHDTVSWYQQALGQGPQFIFQYYEEEERQRGNFPDRFSGHQFPNYSSELNVNALLLGDSALYLCASSLSGFEQYFGPGTRLTVT.

This clonotype was counted between two and nine times. V gene TRBV11-2 combines with J gene TRBJ2-3; no clear D gene. The CDR3 totals 14 residues. Germline V gene data show CDR1 as SGHAT and CDR2 as FQNNGV. The V end was cut by 2 bases, the J end by 0 bases, with 6 bases between. The CDR3 sequence: CASSLLTSTDTQYF. Written as DNA, the CDR3 is TGTGCCAGCAGCTTACTGACTAGCACAGATACGCAGTATTTT.

This clonotype was detected only once. The chain employs TRBV15 and TRBJ2-3; unclear D gene. Germline V lookup: CDR1 LNHNV, CDR2 YYDKDF (reference sequence). V gave up 5 bases and J gave up 6 bases, with 18 bases separating them. The CDR3 sequence is 15 residues long. For the CDR3, the DNA is TGTGCCACCAGCGGCCCCGGGCCCCGTCAGGATACGCAGTATTTT. Protein: CATSGPGPRQDTQYF.

A single count supports this clonotype. V gene TRBV20-1 combines with J gene TRBJ2-5; 7 nucleotides match TRBD1. V was pared by 4 bases and J by 5 bases, with 13 bases of the junction left unmatched. Germline V lookup: CDR1 DFQATT, CDR2 SNEGSKA (reference sequence). The CDR3 loop spans 15 amino acids. In DNA, the CDR3 is TGCAGTGCTACCCCATCCTCGGACAGGCGGGAGACCCAGTACTTC. It specifies CSATPSSDRRETQYF.

V and J are TRBV20-1 and TRBJ2-5; 7 bases map to TRBD1. V dropped 3 bases and J dropped 6; count of bases not matched to a gene: 4. Germline CDR1 is DFQATT and CDR2 is SNEGSKA (reference sequence). The CDR3 spans 12 residues. CDR3 protein: CSASHRGKTQYF. CDR3 DNA sequence: TGCAGTGCTAGCCACAGGGGAAAGACCCAGTACTTC.